A single sample is the source of the 19 T cell receptor beta chains below, sequenced in a study of blood T cell repertoires in COVID-19. Libraries were prepared by immunoSEQ multiplex PCR; TCRdb keeps only in-frame clonotypes and omits some of them. The sample yields 200,000 to 300,000 clones, around 90% seen once. Sequences were obtained from peripheral blood. These receptors all come from a young man with COVID-19, enrolled during active disease.

This clone was counted a single time. The rearrangement uses TRBV19 and TRBJ1-2; 7 positions agree with TRBD1. The CDR3 covers 14 residues. V lost 8 bases and J lost 2; bases outside the gene matches: 8. CDR1 and CDR2 from the germline V gene are LNHDA and SQIVND (reference sequence). The chain's CDR3 is CASSPQGVNYGYTF. The CDR3 DNA is TGTGCCAGTTCACCGCAGGGGGTAAACTATGGCTACACCTTC.

The chain joins TRBV23-1 to TRBJ1-2; D is possibly TRBD1 (6 bases). TRBV23-1 is filed as an ORF, its function uncertain. V was trimmed by 7 bases and J by 4 bases, leaving 16 bases between them. This CDR3 spans 14 amino acids. This CDR3 is CASTPTGKVYGYTF. The CDR3 nucleotides read TGCGCCAGCACCCCGACAGGAAAAGTCTATGGCTACACCTTC.

The V gene is TRBV7-6, the J gene TRBJ2-1, with TRBD1 as a possible D gene (5 bases). Trimming stripped 6 bases from V and 0 bases from J, with 15 bases between. CDR3 length: 16 residues. In germline, CDR1 is SGHVS, CDR2 FNYEAQ. CDR3 DNA: TGTGCCAGCAGTCAAGACAGTACACTCTCCTACAATGAGCAGTTCTTC. It encodes CASSQDSTLSYNEQFF.

V usage is TRBV5-1 and J usage is TRBJ2-2; 8 bases are a match to TRBD1. The germline gives CDR1 SGHRS, CDR2 YFSETQ. J was trimmed by 4 bases and V by 4 bases; bases with no gene match: 9. This CDR3 region has 16 residues. The DNA for the CDR3 is TGCGCCAGCAGCAACGGACAGGGATCGAGCACCGGGGAGCTGTTTTTT. Residues: CASSNGQGSSTGELFF.

V and J are TRBV21-1 and TRBJ2-3; the table's D gene call, TRBD2, was not cross checked with the DNA. TRBV21-1 is assigned pseudogene status. The CDR3 runs 15 residues. The CDR3 DNA follows: TGTGCCAGCACCGCCGTGGCACTACCCACAGATACGCAGTATTTT. Protein: CASTAVALPTDTQYF.

This clone was counted once. This chain uses TRBV2 with TRBJ1-1, with D maybe TRBD1 (5 bases). V lost 6 bases and J 0 bases, leaving 8 bases between the germline ends. Germline V gene data show CDR1 as SNHLY and CDR2 as FYNNEI. This CDR3 is built from 13 residues. As DNA, the CDR3 is TGTGCCAGCAGCAGGGATCTGAACACTGAAGCTTTCTTT. Translation: CASSRDLNTEAFF.

This clone was counted once. The V and J genes are TRBV6-5 and TRBJ1-1; D is ambiguous. The V end lost 6 bases, the J end lost 3 bases, and 11 bases lay between the germline ends. Germline-derived CDR1 and CDR2 are MNHEY and SVGAGI. The CDR3 loop spans 13 amino acids. The CDR3 region is CASSPHGDTEAFF. CDR3 DNA: TGTGCCAGCAGCCCGCACGGGGACACTGAAGCTTTCTTT.

V gene TRBV5-1 combines with J gene TRBJ1-2, with no clear D. The CDR3 has 15 residues. The V and J ends lost 0 bases and 0 bases respectively, with 9 bases between them. CDR1 and CDR2 from the germline V gene are SGHRS and YFSETQ. CDR3 sequence (DNA): TGCGCCAGCAGCTTGGCTCCCGGAGCTAACTATGGCTACACCTTC. Its protein product is CASSLAPGANYGYTF.

This clone was observed a single time. J is TRBJ2-4 and V is TRBV6-1; 7 bases are shared with TRBD1. Germline V gives CDR1 MNHNS, CDR2 SASEGT. V shed 0 bases and J 6 bases; nucleotides not matched to a gene: 11. This CDR3 has 17 amino acids. CDR3 region: CASSEALTGDPLNIQYF. CDR3 nucleotides: TGTGCCAGCAGTGAAGCGTTAACAGGGGATCCCTTAAACATTCAGTACTTC.

The chain links TRBV5-5 to TRBJ2-2; maybe TRBD2 (6 bases). CDR3 length equals 15 residues. Looked up from germline, CDR1 is SGHKS and CDR2 is YYEKEE (reference sequence). Trimming left V 4 bases short and J 4 bases short, with 14 bases between. In nucleotides, the CDR3 is TGTGCCAGCAGCCTCGTCGGAGGGTTCACCGGGGAGCTGTTTTTT. Its protein product is CASSLVGGFTGELFF.

The chain is built from TRBV21-1 and TRBJ1-1; TRBD1, the D gene given by the table, was not confirmed from the DNA. TRBV21-1 is flagged as a pseudogene. CDR3 length: 14 residues. The CDR3 DNA reads as TGTGCCAGCAGCCCGGGACAGGGAAACACTGAAGCTTTCTTT. It is translated as CASSPGQGNTEAFF.

The CDR3 coding sequence is TGTGCCAGCTCACCCCTAGGACAGGGCCAATCACCCCTCCACTTT. Amino acid sequence: CASSPLGQGQSPLHF. The J gene is TRBJ1-6, the V gene TRBV18, with TRBD1 matching over 8 bases. From germline, CDR1 is KGHSH and CDR2 LQKENI. CDR3 length: 15 amino acids. The ends lost 3 bases at V and 10 bases at J; junction bases unmatched: 8.

In its sample, this clone was seen once. The gene calls are TRBV20-1 and TRBJ1-2; D possibly corresponds to TRBD1 (5 bases). Looked up from germline, CDR1 is DFQATT and CDR2 is SNEGSKA (reference sequence). The CDR3 has 11 amino acids. Deletions cut 3 bases from V and 7 bases from J, with 9 bases between. The CDR3 DNA is TGCAGTGCTAGTGTGGGGCGTGGCTACACCTTC. As protein: CSASVGRGYTF.

In nucleotides, the CDR3 is TGTGCCACCAGTGCATTGACGGGAGATACGCAGTATTTT. The encoded protein is CATSALTGDTQYF. The chain combines TRBV24-1 with TRBJ2-3; D remains ambiguous. Trimming took off 5 bases at V and 5 bases at J, with 10 bases between the two ends. The CDR3 length is 13 residues. Germline CDR1 and CDR2: KGHDR and SFDVKD.

This chain uses TRBV2 with TRBJ1-2, with unresolved D. CDR3 size: 15 residues. Germline V lookup: CDR1 SNHLY, CDR2 FYNNEI. V lost 7 bases and J lost 3, with 18 bases in between. This CDR3 reads CASNEHSQLDYGYTF. The DNA of the CDR3 is TGTGCCAGCAACGAACACAGCCAACTCGACTATGGCTACACCTTC.

The chain recombines TRBV7-9 with TRBJ2-1; weak D call: TRBD2 (5 bases). Germline V lookup: CDR1 SEHNR, CDR2 FQNEAQ (reference sequence). The CDR3 sequence is 14 residues long. V was pared by 1 base and J by 9 bases, with 13 bases between. This CDR3 is CASSLVYPGFEQFF. Here the CDR3 DNA reads TGTGCCAGCAGCTTAGTATACCCGGGGTTTGAGCAGTTCTTC.

V usage is TRBV4-1 and J usage is TRBJ2-7; 7 positions agree with TRBD1. The CDR3 extends over 16 amino acids. V gave up 5 bases and J gave up 0 bases; unmatched junction bases: 10. Germline-derived CDR1 and CDR2 are MGHRA and YSYEKL. The CDR3 protein is CASSLTGVGSSYEQYF. As DNA, the CDR3 is TGCGCCAGCAGCTTAACAGGGGTGGGGAGCTCCTACGAGCAGTACTTC.

V and J are TRBV18 and TRBJ2-5; unclear D gene. The V and J ends lost 3 bases and 4 bases respectively, with 9 bases between them. Germline V CDR1 and CDR2: KGHSH, LQKENI. The CDR3 is 13 amino acids. CDR3 nucleotide sequence: TGTGCCAGCTCACCCCTCACTCGAGAGACCCAGTACTTC. It is translated as CASSPLTRETQYF.

This chain links TRBV29-1 with TRBJ2-1, with 7 nucleotides matching TRBD1. V lost 3 bases, J lost 3 bases, and 5 bases stayed unmatched. Germline V lookup: CDR1 SQVTM, CDR2 ANQGSEA. This CDR3 has 14 residues. The CDR3 sequence is CSVDAGGYYNEQFF. CDR3 sequence (DNA): TGCAGCGTTGACGCAGGGGGATACTACAATGAGCAGTTCTTC.